The next 9 T cell receptor beta chains were all read from a single sample in a study of graft-versus-host responses after intestinal transplantation (TCRdb year 2021). Antigens for these TCRs are unknown. The sample's time point label, in plain terms: cells obtained before transplantation from donor or recipient. Library creation used the immunoSEQ multiplex PCR assay. Drawn from immuneACCESS, this table holds only the in-frame rearrangements with V and J called that TCRdb kept. Clones are partly lost; checked studies trace under half to an unresolved V gene and leave the rest unexplained. Counted in this sample were about 89,000 clones; about 92% of them appeared once. Of the sample, about 2% falls within the top ten clones. The source material was unstimulated CD8+ T cells sorted from spleen or lymph node cells, sampled before intestinal transplant. The receptors were gathered from a human donor who received an intestinal transplant.

The genes are TRBV27 and TRBJ2-5; D possibly corresponds to TRBD1 (5 bases). Germline CDR1 and CDR2: MNHEY and SMNVEV (reference sequence). The CDR3 is made up of 13 amino acids. With 1 base removed from V and 2 bases from J, the gap between germline ends came to 5 bases. The DNA of the CDR3 is TGTGCCAGCAGTTTATACAGGCAAGAGACCCAGTACTTC. Translated, it gives CASSLYRQETQYF.

V gene TRBV7-9 combines with J gene TRBJ2-2, with 11 bases that match TRBD2. CDR1 is SEHNR and CDR2 is FQNEAQ in the germline V gene (reference sequence). The CDR3 consists of 18 residues. J lost 3 bases, V lost 1 base, and 7 bases had no gene match. The CDR3 bases are TGTGCCAGCAGCTTAGAAGGACTAGCGGGTCTCGACACCGGGGAGCTGTTTTTT. Translation gives CASSLEGLAGLDTGELFF.

The V gene is TRBV5-6, the J gene TRBJ2-7; D might be TRBD2 (5 bases). Germline values: CDR1 SGHDT, CDR2 YYEEEE. The CDR3 consists of 15 residues. Trimming left V 4 bases short and J 6 bases short, with 20 bases between. The CDR3 DNA is TGTGCCAGCAGCCCAGAGGGAGCCGTCGTGGGCGAGCAGTACTTC. Translating gives CASSPEGAVVGEQYF.

The chain employs TRBV7-9 and TRBJ1-1, with unresolved D. The CDR3 spans 14 residues. Germline CDR1 and CDR2: SEHNR and FQNEAQ (reference sequence). With 5 bases removed from V and 1 base from J, the gap between germline ends came to 11 bases. The CDR3 sequence: CASSPVLSNTEAFF. CDR3 coding DNA: TGTGCCAGCAGCCCCGTCTTATCGAACACTGAAGCTTTCTTT.

The chain uses TRBV27 and TRBJ2-5; 7 nucleotides line up with TRBD2. In germline, CDR1 is MNHEY, CDR2 SMNVEV (reference sequence). J lost 3 bases, V lost 6 bases, and 1 base had no gene match. This CDR3 has 12 residues. CDR3 sequence (DNA): TGTGCCAGCAGCGGACTAGAAGAGACCCAGTACTTC. Protein sequence: CASSGLEETQYF.

The chain links TRBV7-9 to TRBJ1-1; 7 bases are a match to TRBD1. Per germline, CDR1 SEHNR and CDR2 FQNEAQ (reference sequence). J gave up 8 bases and V 1 base, and 1 base lay outside the gene matches. CDR3 size: 12 residues. CDR3 in amino acids: CASSLEGAEAFF. CDR3 nucleotides: TGTGCCAGCAGCTTAGAGGGGGCGGAAGCTTTCTTT.

V gene TRBV6-4 combines with J gene TRBJ1-3; 8 bases fit TRBD1. The ends lost 6 bases at V and 4 bases at J; junction bases unmatched: 8. Germline V lookup: CDR1 MRHNA, CDR2 SNTAGT. The CDR3 length is 15 residues. The CDR3 sequence is CASRGQAALGNTIYF. The CDR3 DNA is TGTGCCAGCAGGGGACAGGCCGCTCTGGGAAACACCATATATTTT.

The V and J genes are TRBV7-9 and TRBJ2-7; maybe TRBD2 (7 bases). CDR3 length: 15 amino acids. V lost 5 bases and J lost 4, with 18 bases in between. The germline gives CDR1 SEHNR, CDR2 FQNEAQ (reference sequence). The CDR3 region is CASSTSRGAIYEQYF. CDR3 nucleotide sequence: TGTGCCAGCAGCACCTCCCGGGGGGCCATATACGAGCAGTACTTC.

This clone was found a few times. The chain uses TRBV19 and TRBJ1-4; 7 positions agree with TRBD1. The germline CDR1 and CDR2 sequences are LNHDA and SQIVND (reference sequence). The CDR3 loop spans 17 amino acids. V lost 5 bases and J lost 0; bases outside the gene matches: 9. In DNA, the CDR3 is TGTGCCAGTAGTTTGCGTCCGACAGGGACAACTAATGAAAAACTGTTTTTT. It is translated as CASSLRPTGTTNEKLFF.